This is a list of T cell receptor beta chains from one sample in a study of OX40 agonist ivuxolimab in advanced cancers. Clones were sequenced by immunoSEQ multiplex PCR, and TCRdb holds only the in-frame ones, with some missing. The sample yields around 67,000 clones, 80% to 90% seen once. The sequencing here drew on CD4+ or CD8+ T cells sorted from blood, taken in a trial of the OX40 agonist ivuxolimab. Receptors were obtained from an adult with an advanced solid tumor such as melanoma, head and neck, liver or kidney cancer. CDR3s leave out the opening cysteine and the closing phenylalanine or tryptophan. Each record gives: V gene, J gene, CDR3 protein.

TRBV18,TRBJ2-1,ASSTSGRTYNEQF
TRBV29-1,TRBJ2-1,SVRQVREQF
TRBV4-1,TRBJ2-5,ASSQDPGGAQETQY
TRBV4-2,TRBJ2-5,ASSQEDRETQY
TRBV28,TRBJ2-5,ASSFLGETQY
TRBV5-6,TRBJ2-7,ASRRTGVHEQY
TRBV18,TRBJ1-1,ASTLGTGAYTEAF
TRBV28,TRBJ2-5,ASSGLSGYQETQY
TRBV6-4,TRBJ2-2,ASSDSYFVRGTTHTGELF
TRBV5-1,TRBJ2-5,ASSLDETQY
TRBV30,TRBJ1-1,AWSSGLNTEAF
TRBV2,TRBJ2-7,ASSTGAYEQY
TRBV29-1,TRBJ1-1,SVEDVSEAF
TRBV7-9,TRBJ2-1,ASSKAGLEEQF
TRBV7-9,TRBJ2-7,ASSPRRSSYEQY
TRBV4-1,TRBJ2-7,ASSLEGLSSYEQY
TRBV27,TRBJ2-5,ASSLSVGTSGRAQETQY
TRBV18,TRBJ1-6,ASSTQGSYNSPLH
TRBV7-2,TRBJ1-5,ASSLGGDQPQH
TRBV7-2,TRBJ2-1,ASSWGLLGRQF